These T cell receptor beta chains were read from a single sample in a study of cytomegalovirus exposure and HLA in healthy donors. TCRdb keeps only in-frame clones here, not all; method: immunoSEQ multiplex PCR. The sample records around 300,000 clones, roughly 87% being singletons. Material: PBMCs. These receptors were obtained from a woman in her twenties or thirties in good health and CMV-seropositive. Both conserved end residues are part of each CDR3. A D gene is named only where the DNA matches it firmly. Clone size, where shown, is once, few, many, or a class for clones that have expanded.

j_gene,d_gene,len,abundance,v_gene,CDR3aa,CDR3nt
TRBJ2-3,TRBD2,16,NA,TRBV14,CASSQDWTSGRDTQYF,TGTGCCAGCAGCCAAGATTGGACTAGCGGGAGAGATACGCAGTATTTT
TRBJ1-3,NA,13,NA,TRBV2,CASSQTPLDTIYF,TGTGCCAGCAGCCAGACCCCCTTAGACACCATATATTTT
TRBJ2-7,TRBD1,16,NA,TRBV6-1,CASSESQTGGKGEQYF,TGTGCCAGCAGTGAGAGCCAGACAGGGGGAAAGGGGGAGCAGTACTTC
TRBJ1-2,NA,14,NA,TRBV9,CASSVDIEQEGYTF,TGTGCCAGCAGCGTAGACATAGAACAGGAAGGCTACACCTTC
TRBJ1-2,TRBD1,14,NA,TRBV28,CASSLTGTGYGYTF,TGTGCCAGCAGTTTAACCGGGACAGGCTATGGCTACACCTTC
TRBJ2-1,NA,15,NA,TRBV2,CASRGASLLEGEQFF,TGTGCCAGCAGGGGAGCCTCTCTTCTTGAGGGTGAGCAGTTCTTC
TRBJ1-4,TRBD1,13,NA,TRBV29-1,CSVAGGTNEKLFF,TGCAGCGTTGCAGGGGGCACTAATGAAAAACTGTTTTTT
TRBJ1-5,NA,16,NA,TRBV2,CASSEGGRRVNQPQHF,TGTGCCAGCAGTGAAGGGGGTCGGAGGGTTAATCAGCCCCAGCATTTT
TRBJ1-3,NA,13,NA,TRBV9,CASGGDPRNTIYF,TGTGCCAGCGGAGGGGACCCCCGGAACACCATATATTTT
TRBJ2-2,NA,13,NA,TRBV18,CASRDSATGELFF,TGTGCCAGCAGGGACTCAGCTACCGGGGAGCTGTTTTTT
TRBJ1-3,NA,14,NA,TRBV19,CASTKTGTLDTIYF,TGTGCCAGTACCAAGACCGGGACATTGGACACCATATATTTT
TRBJ2-1,TRBD2,15,NA,TRBV9,CASSLVSGSINEQFF,TGTGCCAGCAGCCTAGTGAGCGGGAGTATAAATGAGCAGTTCTTC
TRBJ2-1,TRBD1,16,NA,TRBV27,CASRLTGYEVYNEQFF,TGTGCCAGCAGGCTGACAGGGTATGAGGTTTACAATGAGCAGTTCTTC
TRBJ2-3,NA,15,NA,TRBV27,CASTARDAYTDTQYF,TGTGCCAGCACCGCAAGGGATGCATATACAGATACGCAGTATTTT
TRBJ2-7,NA,17,NA,TRBV15,CATSRGVDAEAAYEQYF,TGTGCCACCAGCAGAGGAGTGGACGCTGAAGCGGCCTACGAGCAGTACTTC
TRBJ1-6,TRBD1,16,NA,TRBV4-2,CASSQDRDLYNSPLHF,TGTGCCAGCAGCCAGGACAGGGACCTTTATAATTCACCCCTCCACTTT
TRBJ1-2,TRBD1,14,NA,TRBV30,CAWSRTGANYGYTF,TGTGCCTGGAGCCGGACAGGGGCTAACTATGGCTACACCTTC
TRBJ1-1,TRBD1,15,NA,TRBV11-2,CASSLGTGPNTEAFF,TGTGCCAGCAGCTTAGGGACAGGCCCGAACACTGAAGCTTTCTTT
TRBJ2-1,NA,12,NA,TRBV2,CASSEYYNEQFF,TGTGCCAGCAGTGAATACTACAATGAGCAGTTCTTC
TRBJ1-5,TRBD1,15,NA,TRBV5-1,CASSPTGGINQPQHF,TGCGCCAGCAGCCCGACAGGGGGAATAAATCAGCCCCAGCATTTT
TRBJ1-6,NA,13,NA,TRBV7-3,CASRRENNSPLHF,TGTGCCAGCAGACGGGAAAATAATTCACCCCTCCACTTT
TRBJ1-1,NA,13,NA,TRBV7-3,CASSPGYTTEAFF,TGTGCCAGCAGCCCCGGTTACACCACTGAAGCTTTCTTT
TRBJ2-7,NA,14,once,TRBV10-3,CAISESNGNYEQYF,TGTGCCATCAGTGAGTCGAATGGGAACTACGAGCAGTACTTC
TRBJ2-2,NA,16,NA,TRBV30,CAWSVRAGQITGELFF,TGTGCCTGGAGTGTTCGGGCGGGACAAATCACCGGGGAGCTGTTTTTT
TRBJ2-7,NA,14,NA,TRBV29-1,CSGISSRDEDEQYF,TGCAGCGGTATTTCTTCCAGGGACGAGGACGAGCAGTACTTC
TRBJ2-7,NA,14,once,TRBV5-6,CASSLYRNTYEQYF,TGTGCCAGCAGCTTGTACCGTAACACCTACGAGCAGTACTTC
TRBJ1-4,NA,13,NA,TRBV30,CASQKQGREKLFF,TGTGCCTCACAAAAACAGGGCCGGGAAAAACTGTTTTTT
TRBJ2-7,TRBD2,14,NA,TRBV28,CASSFSGGAYEQYF,TGTGCCAGCAGCTTCAGCGGGGGGGCCTACGAGCAGTACTTC
TRBJ2-3,NA,15,NA,TRBV7-2,CASSFGQPSTDTQYF,TGTGCCAGCAGCTTCGGGCAGCCGAGCACAGATACGCAGTATTTT
TRBJ1-4,NA,14,NA,TRBV18,CASSPRGTDEKLFF,TGTGCCAGCTCACCAAGGGGGACTGATGAAAAACTGTTTTTT
TRBJ2-1,TRBD2,19,NA,TRBV10-2,CASSEPLGVAGSSYNEQFF,TGCGCCAGCAGTGAACCTTTGGGAGTAGCGGGGAGCTCCTACAATGAGCAGTTCTTC
TRBJ2-7,TRBD2,19,NA,TRBV28,CASSPGLAGGPPGAYEQYF,TGTGCCAGCAGTCCCGGACTAGCGGGAGGGCCTCCTGGAGCCTACGAGCAGTACTTC
TRBJ2-7,NA,14,NA,TRBV6-1,CASSGPGSSYEQYF,TGTGCCAGCAGTGGCCCGGGGAGCTCCTACGAGCAGTACTTC
TRBJ2-1,TRBD1,14,NA,TRBV6-5,CASTPGQGYNEQFF,TGTGCCAGTACCCCGGGACAGGGTTACAATGAGCAGTTCTTC
TRBJ1-1,TRBD1,15,NA,TRBV15,CATSREDRVNTEAFF,TGTGCCACCAGCAGGGAAGACAGGGTGAACACTGAAGCTTTCTTT
TRBJ2-1,NA,13,NA,TRBV15,CATKGGGYNEQFF,TGTGCCACCAAAGGGGGTGGGTACAATGAGCAGTTCTTC
TRBJ1-2,TRBD1,15,NA,TRBV9,CASSNRTGKRDGYTF,TGTGCCAGCAGCAACCGGACAGGAAAGCGGGATGGCTACACCTTC
TRBJ2-7,TRBD2,16,NA,TRBV4-3,CASSPGLAGAKYEQYF,TGCGCCAGCAGCCCCGGACTAGCGGGAGCTAAGTACGAGCAGTACTTC
TRBJ1-1,NA,13,NA,TRBV7-3,CASSLGQNTEAFF,TGTGCCAGCAGCTTAGGACAGAACACTGAAGCTTTCTTT
TRBJ2-4,NA,12,NA,TRBV5-6,CASSLVGNIQYF,TGTGCCAGCAGCTTGGTAGGAAACATTCAGTACTTC
TRBJ2-7,NA,12,NA,TRBV4-1,CASSRVGREQYF,TGCGCCAGCAGCCGGGTAGGTCGCGAGCAGTACTTC
TRBJ1-6,NA,14,NA,TRBV2,CASSDGSYNSPLHF,TGTGCCAGCAGTGATGGATCCTATAATTCACCCCTCCACTTT
TRBJ1-1,NA,15,NA,TRBV7-8,CASRRVEAHYTEAFF,TGTGCCAGCCGCCGGGTGGAAGCCCACTACACTGAAGCTTTCTTT
TRBJ2-7,NA,12,few,TRBV11-3,CASSLTGYEQYF,TGTGCCAGCAGCTTAACAGGGTACGAGCAGTACTTC
TRBJ2-1,TRBD2,16,once,TRBV15,CATSIGLAGGHNEQFF,TGTGCCACCAGCATCGGGCTAGCGGGAGGACACAATGAGCAGTTCTTC
TRBJ1-3,TRBD1,15,NA,TRBV6-1,CASSEGTGGGHTIYF,TGTGCCAGCAGTGAAGGGACAGGGGGCGGTCACACCATATATTTT
TRBJ2-3,NA,17,NA,TRBV4-3,CASSQDPGAGGTDTQYF,TGCGCCAGCAGCCAAGATCCTGGGGCCGGTGGGACAGATACGCAGTATTTT
TRBJ1-6,NA,13,few,TRBV7-8,CAIRIHLDSPLHF,TGTGCCATCCGTATTCATCTGGATTCACCCCTCCACTTT
TRBJ1-2,TRBD1,14,NA,TRBV28,CASSLSGGSYGYTF,TGTGCCAGCAGTTTATCAGGGGGCTCGTATGGCTACACCTTC
TRBJ2-1,NA,16,NA,TRBV4-1,CASSQDNPDGDNEQFF,TGCGCCAGCAGCCAAGATAACCCAGACGGGGACAATGAGCAGTTCTTC
TRBJ1-2,NA,12,NA,TRBV6-5,CASSYSGRGYTF,TGTGCCAGCAGTTACTCGGGCCGGGGCTACACCTTC
TRBJ1-5,TRBD1,13,NA,TRBV30,CAWGQGMHQPQHF,TGTGCCTGGGGACAGGGGATGCATCAGCCCCAGCATTTT
TRBJ1-1,TRBD1,17,NA,TRBV7-6,CASSLAQGQGGGTEAFF,TGTGCCAGCAGCTTAGCGCAGGGACAGGGAGGAGGCACTGAAGCTTTCTTT